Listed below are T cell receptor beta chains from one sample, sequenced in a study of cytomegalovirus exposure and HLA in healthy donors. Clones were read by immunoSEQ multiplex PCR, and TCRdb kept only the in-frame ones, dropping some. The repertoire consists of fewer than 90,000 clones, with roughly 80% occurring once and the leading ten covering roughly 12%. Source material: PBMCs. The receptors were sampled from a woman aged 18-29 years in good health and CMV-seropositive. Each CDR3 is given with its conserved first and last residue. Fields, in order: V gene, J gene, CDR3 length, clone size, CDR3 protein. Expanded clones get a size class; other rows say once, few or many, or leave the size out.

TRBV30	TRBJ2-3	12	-	CAWSVQAPGGYF
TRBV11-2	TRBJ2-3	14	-	CASSLVRSTDTQYF
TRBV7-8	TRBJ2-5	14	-	CASSRTGGQETQYF
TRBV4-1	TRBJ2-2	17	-	CASSQEGAGVPTGELFF
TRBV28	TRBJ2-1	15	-	CASSNLADSYNEQFF
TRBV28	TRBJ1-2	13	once	CASSPGQGVGYTF
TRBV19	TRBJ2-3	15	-	CASSMLPQSTDTQYF
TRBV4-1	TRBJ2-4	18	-	CASSQGPRGGPGKNIQYF
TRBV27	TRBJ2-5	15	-	CASKQGELHQETQYF
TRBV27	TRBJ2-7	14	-	CASSYSRGNHEQYF
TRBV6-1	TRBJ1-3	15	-	CASSEGTAEGNTIYF